Only a few counts were recorded for the clone carrying this T cell receptor beta chain. Its cognate antigen is unknown. This sample was included in a study of T-cell memory formation after mild COVID-19. On the study more broadly: Clusters were largely donor specific. General study findings and limits: The appearance of some responding clones in pre-infection memory suggested that cross-reactive memory joined.

Trimming cost V 7 bases and J 6 bases, with 16 bases left between them. Per germline, CDR1 MNHEY and CDR2 SVGAGI. CDR3 length equals 14 residues. Researchers used 5'RACE with constant-segment primers to make TCR alpha and TCR beta cDNA libraries that carry sample barcodes and UMIs. TCRdb re-analysed the 5' RACE reads in MiXCR, keeping a single row per CDR3 protein. Here the sample spans approximately 450,000 distinct CDR3 sequences, roughly 18% being singletons. The material sequenced was PBMCs or a T cell subset sorted from them (not recorded which). The V and J genes are TRBV6-5 and TRBJ2-1; D may correspond to TRBD1 or TRBD2 (6 bases each). This TCR derives from an adult woman who had mild COVID-19 (a few samples of this study predate the infection). Cell type and time point are not known. Here the CDR3 DNA reads TGTGCCAGCACCGTACCGGGGGCCATCAATGAGCAGTTCTTC. Its translation: CASTVPGAINEQFF.